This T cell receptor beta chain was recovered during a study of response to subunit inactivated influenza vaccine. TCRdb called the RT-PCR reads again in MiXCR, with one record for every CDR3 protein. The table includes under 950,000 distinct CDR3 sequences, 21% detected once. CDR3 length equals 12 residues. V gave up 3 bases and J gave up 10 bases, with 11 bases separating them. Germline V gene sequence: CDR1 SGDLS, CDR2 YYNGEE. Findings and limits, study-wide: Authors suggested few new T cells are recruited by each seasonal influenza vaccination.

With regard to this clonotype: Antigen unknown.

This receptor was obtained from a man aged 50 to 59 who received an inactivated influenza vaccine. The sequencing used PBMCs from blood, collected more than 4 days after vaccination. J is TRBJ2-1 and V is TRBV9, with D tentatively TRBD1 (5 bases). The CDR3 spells CASSGSPGEQFF. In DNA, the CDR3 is TGTGCCAGCAGCGGCTCCCCAGGGGAGCAGTTCTTC.